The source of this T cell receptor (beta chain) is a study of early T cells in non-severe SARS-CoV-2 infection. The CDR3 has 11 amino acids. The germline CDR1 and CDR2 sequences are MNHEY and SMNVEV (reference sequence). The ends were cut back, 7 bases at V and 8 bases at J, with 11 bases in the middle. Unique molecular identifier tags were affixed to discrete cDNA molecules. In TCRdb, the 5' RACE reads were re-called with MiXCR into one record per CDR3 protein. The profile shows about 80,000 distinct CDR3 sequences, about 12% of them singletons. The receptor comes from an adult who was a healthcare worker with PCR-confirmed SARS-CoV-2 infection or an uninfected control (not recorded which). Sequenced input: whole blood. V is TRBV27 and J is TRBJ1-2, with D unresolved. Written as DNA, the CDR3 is TGTGCCAGCAAGGATGTTAGGGGCTACACCTTC. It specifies CASKDVRGYTF.